This T cell receptor beta chain was captured in a study of T cells in localized non-small cell lung cancer. Overall study results and limits: Adjacent lung exhibited a median of about 56 among the 100 most abundant tumor clones. Greater blood T cell density accompanied longer overall survival. Adjacent uninvolved lung tissue had the highest T cell clonality, exceeding tumor.

The CDR3 extends over 13 amino acids. The germline V gene has CDR1 SGHRS and CDR2 YFSETQ. The ends were cut back, 4 bases at V and 8 bases at J, with 15 bases in the middle. The repertoire was sequenced with immunoSEQ multiplex PCR; TCRdb's copy has only in-frame clones and lacks some. In the table there are over 20,000 clones, about 84% of which are singletons. With respect to this clone: The target antigen is unknown.

The sequencing here drew on peripheral blood, taken before any cancer treatment. The chain uses TRBV5-1 and TRBJ1-2, with D uncertain. The TCR sequence derives from a man aged 35-69 years with stage III squamous cell lung carcinoma. The CDR3 region has the DNA TGCGCCAGCAGCCCGGACGGCTTCGAGGGCTACACCTTC. It is translated as CASSPDGFEGYTF.